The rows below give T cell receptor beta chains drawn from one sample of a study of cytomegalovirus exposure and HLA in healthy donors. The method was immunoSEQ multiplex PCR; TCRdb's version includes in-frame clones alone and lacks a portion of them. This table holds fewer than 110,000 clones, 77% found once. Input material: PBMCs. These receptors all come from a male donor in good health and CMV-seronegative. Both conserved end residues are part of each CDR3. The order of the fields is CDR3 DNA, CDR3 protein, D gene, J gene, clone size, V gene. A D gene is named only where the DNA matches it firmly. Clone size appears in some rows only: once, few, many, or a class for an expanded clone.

TGTGCCAGCTCACCATTGACAGGTGGCGGCTACACCTTC,CASSPLTGGGYTF,.,TRBJ1-2,.,TRBV18
TGTGCCAGCAGCCCCTTCCCGACAGGCGTATACGAGCAGTACTTC,CASSPFPTGVYEQYF,.,TRBJ2-7,once,TRBV6-5
TGTGCCAGCAGCCTTCAGGGAGGCGAAAACATTCAGTACTTC,CASSLQGGENIQYF,.,TRBJ2-4,.,TRBV11-3
TGTGCCAGCAGCTTTACTTGGGGAGCGGACAGATACGAGCAGTACTTC,CASSFTWGADRYEQYF,.,TRBJ2-7,.,TRBV7-9
TGCGCCAGCAGCCAAGATAAGTGGGAGGGCTACGAGCAGTACTTC,CASSQDKWEGYEQYF,TRBD2,TRBJ2-7,.,TRBV4-1
TGTGCCAGCAGCTCACCAGGGGGCCAAGGCACTGAAGCTTTCTTT,CASSSPGGQGTEAFF,TRBD1,TRBJ1-1,.,TRBV9
TGTGCCAGCAGAAGGGGCTTAACCTACGAGCAGTACTTC,CASRRGLTYEQYF,.,TRBJ2-7,.,TRBV6-4
TGTGCCAGCAGTTCGCTCCGGACAGGACCGGACGAGCAGTACTTC,CASSSLRTGPDEQYF,TRBD1,TRBJ2-7,few,TRBV6-5
TGTGCCAGCAGCTTGGCCCCCACAGAGCAGCAGTACTTC,CASSLAPTEQQYF,.,TRBJ2-5,.,TRBV5-4
TGTGCCAGCAGTCCCCCCGGGAGGTGGGGTGGCTACACCTTC,CASSPPGRWGGYTF,.,TRBJ1-2,.,TRBV28
TGTGCCAGCGGCCATGGGAGTTTAGAGACCCAGTACTTC,CASGHGSLETQYF,.,TRBJ2-5,.,TRBV7-9
TGTGCCAGCAGCAAGCGGGAGATCGGGGAGCTGTTTTTT,CASSKREIGELFF,TRBD2,TRBJ2-2,.,TRBV5-4
TGCGCCAGCAGCTTGACGACAGGGGAGCAGCCCCAGCATTTT,CASSLTTGEQPQHF,TRBD1,TRBJ1-5,.,TRBV5-1
TGTGCCAGCAGTCGGACTAGCGGGAATTACAATGAGCAGTTCTTC,CASSRTSGNYNEQFF,TRBD2,TRBJ2-1,.,TRBV7-9
TGCGCCAGCAGCCAAGATCAGGGGACCGGGGAGCTGTTTTTT,CASSQDQGTGELFF,.,TRBJ2-2,.,TRBV4-1
TGTGCCAGTAGTTCAACAGGGGGGATCGAGCAGTACTTC,CASSSTGGIEQYF,TRBD1,TRBJ2-7,.,TRBV19
TGTGCCAGCAGCCACCGCGGTGGGGGGAATCAGCCCCAGCATTTT,CASSHRGGGNQPQHF,.,TRBJ1-5,.,TRBV4-2
TGTGCCAGCAGTTTCTCGGTCTCTAGCTCCTACGAGCAGTACTTC,CASSFSVSSSYEQYF,.,TRBJ2-7,.,TRBV28
TGTGCCAGCAGTTCTCCGGGACTAGCACACAATGAGCAGTTCTTC,CASSSPGLAHNEQFF,TRBD2,TRBJ2-1,.,TRBV7-9
TGTGCCAGAAGCTTGGCGGGGGGGGACGTAGACTACGAGCAGTACTTC,CARSLAGGDVDYEQYF,TRBD2,TRBJ2-7,.,TRBV5-3
TGTGCCAGCACCAGGACAGCCTCTAACACTGAAGCTTTCTTT,CASTRTASNTEAFF,.,TRBJ1-1,.,TRBV6-5
TGTGCCACCAGCAGAGACTCAAATAGCGAGACCCAGTACTTC,CATSRDSNSETQYF,.,TRBJ2-5,.,TRBV15
TGTGCCAGCAGCTTGGCTGGGGCTGAATCTAACTATGGCTACACCTTC,CASSLAGAESNYGYTF,.,TRBJ1-2,once,TRBV5-8
TGCAGCGTTAAGGGTGAAACGGGATCGAGTCAAAACTATGGCTACACCTTC,CSVKGETGSSQNYGYTF,.,TRBJ1-2,.,TRBV29-1
TGTGCCAGCAGTACCGGACTAGAACAGTATGAGCAGTTCTTC,CASSTGLEQYEQFF,TRBD2,TRBJ2-1,once,TRBV27
TGCGCCAGCAGTGAGAACAAACCCCCCAATGAGCAGTTCTTC,CASSENKPPNEQFF,.,TRBJ2-1,.,TRBV10-2
TGTGCCAGCAGTTACCAGGCGGGGAGGGGCACCGGGGAGCTGTTTTTT,CASSYQAGRGTGELFF,TRBD2,TRBJ2-2,.,TRBV6-5
TGTGCCAGCAGGGGAGGGCCTGAAGCTTTCTTT,CASRGGPEAFF,.,TRBJ1-1,.,TRBV2
TGTGCCAGCAGTGAACGGTATGGCGGTCTGGATGAAAAACTGTTTTTT,CASSERYGGLDEKLFF,.,TRBJ1-4,.,TRBV6-1
TGTGCCAGCAGCTTTCCTCTCGCGACTAGCGGGACGCCAGATACGCAGTATTTT,CASSFPLATSGTPDTQYF,TRBD2,TRBJ2-3,.,TRBV7-2
TGTGCCAGCGGGGGACAGAGATACAATGAGCAGTTCTTC,CASGGQRYNEQFF,TRBD1,TRBJ2-1,.,TRBV6-5
TGTGCCAGCAGCTTGGTTCCTCTAGCGGGGTTATACGAGCAGTACTTC,CASSLVPLAGLYEQYF,TRBD2,TRBJ2-7,few,TRBV5-4
TGTGCCAGCAGTTCGCTAGGGGTTAATGAAAAACTGTTTTTT,CASSSLGVNEKLFF,.,TRBJ1-4,.,TRBV28
TGTGCCAGCAGCAACGGACTAGCGGGACCCGGGGAGCTGTTTTTT,CASSNGLAGPGELFF,TRBD2,TRBJ2-2,few,TRBV7-2
TGCGCCAGCAGGAGACAGGGAGTTCTTTCGAACACTGAAGCTTTCTTT,CASRRQGVLSNTEAFF,TRBD1,TRBJ1-1,.,TRBV5-1
TGCGCCAGCAGCTTGGGACGGGAGGGAAAGTTCTTC,CASSLGREGKFF,TRBD2,TRBJ2-1,.,TRBV5-1
TGTGCCAGCAGTACAGGGATATTCTCCGAGCAGTACTTC,CASSTGIFSEQYF,.,TRBJ2-7,once,TRBV2
TGCGCCAGCAGCTATGCAGGTGGGGAGACCCAGTACTTC,CASSYAGGETQYF,.,TRBJ2-5,.,TRBV5-1
TGTGCCAGCAGCTTCGGACAGGGAGGGAATGAGCAGTTCTTC,CASSFGQGGNEQFF,.,TRBJ2-1,few,TRBV7-9
TGTGCCAGCAGCTTAGCGGGTCCCCGGACTAGCGGGAGCCGAGGGGAGACCCAGTACTTC,CASSLAGPRTSGSRGETQYF,TRBD2,TRBJ2-5,once,TRBV7-6
TGTGCCAGCAGCCCTAGCGGGAGGGCCCTCGCGTCAGATACGCAGTATTTT,CASSPSGRALASDTQYF,TRBD2,TRBJ2-3,.,TRBV7-9
TGTGCCAGCAGTCGACTAGCGCCCCAAGTCGCCCAGTACTTC,CASSRLAPQVAQYF,TRBD2,TRBJ2-5,.,TRBV28
TGCAGCGCCAAAACCGACAGCCTGAACACTGAAGCTTTCTTT,CSAKTDSLNTEAFF,.,TRBJ1-1,once,TRBV29-1
TGCGCCAGCAGCCTAGGATTCAATGGCTACACCTTC,CASSLGFNGYTF,.,TRBJ1-2,.,TRBV5-1
TGTGCCAGCAGACAGGCAGTGTATGGCTACACCTTC,CASRQAVYGYTF,.,TRBJ1-2,.,TRBV6-5
TGTGCCAGCAGCTTGGAGGGACTGATTAATGGCTACACCTTC,CASSLEGLINGYTF,.,TRBJ1-2,.,TRBV5-6
TGTGCCAGCAGCTTAATAGAGATAAACACTGAAGCTTTCTTT,CASSLIEINTEAFF,.,TRBJ1-1,few,TRBV7-9
TGTGCCAGGACCGGAAACAGCCGAGGGGGCACTGAAGCTTTCTTT,CARTGNSRGGTEAFF,.,TRBJ1-1,.,TRBV2
TGTGCCACCAGCAGAGATTTGCCAGATAGCAATCAGCCCCAGCATTTT,CATSRDLPDSNQPQHF,.,TRBJ1-5,.,TRBV15